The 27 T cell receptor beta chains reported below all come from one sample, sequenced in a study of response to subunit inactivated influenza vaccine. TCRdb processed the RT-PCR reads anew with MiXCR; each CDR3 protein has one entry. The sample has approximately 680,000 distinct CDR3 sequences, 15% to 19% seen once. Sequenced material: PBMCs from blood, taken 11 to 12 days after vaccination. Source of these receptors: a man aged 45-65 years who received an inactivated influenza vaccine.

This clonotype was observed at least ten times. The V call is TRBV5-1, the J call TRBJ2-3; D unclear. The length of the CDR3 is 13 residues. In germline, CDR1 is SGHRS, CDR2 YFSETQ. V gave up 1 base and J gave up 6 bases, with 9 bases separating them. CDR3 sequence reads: CASSLPLSDTQYF. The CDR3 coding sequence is TGCGCCAGCAGCTTGCCTCTTTCCGATACGCAGTATTTT.

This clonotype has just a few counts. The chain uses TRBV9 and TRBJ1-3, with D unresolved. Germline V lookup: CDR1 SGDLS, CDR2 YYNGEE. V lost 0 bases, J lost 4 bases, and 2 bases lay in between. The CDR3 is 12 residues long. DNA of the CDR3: TGTGCCAGCAGCGTAGTCGGAAACACCATATATTTT. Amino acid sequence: CASSVVGNTIYF.

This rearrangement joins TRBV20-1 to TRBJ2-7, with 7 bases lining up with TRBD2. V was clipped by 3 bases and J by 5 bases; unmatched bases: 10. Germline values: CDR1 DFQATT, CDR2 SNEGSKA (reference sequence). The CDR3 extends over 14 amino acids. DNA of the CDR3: TGCAGTGCTAGTTCCCGGGAGGTTTTAGACGAGCAGTACTTC. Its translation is CSASSREVLDEQYF.

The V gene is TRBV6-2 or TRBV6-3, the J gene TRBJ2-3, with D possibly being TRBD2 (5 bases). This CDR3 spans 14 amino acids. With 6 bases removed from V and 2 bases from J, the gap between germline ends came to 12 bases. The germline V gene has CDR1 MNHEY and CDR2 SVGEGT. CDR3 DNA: TGTGCCAGCAGAATGGACTTAAACACAGATACGCAGTATTTT. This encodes CASRMDLNTDTQYF.

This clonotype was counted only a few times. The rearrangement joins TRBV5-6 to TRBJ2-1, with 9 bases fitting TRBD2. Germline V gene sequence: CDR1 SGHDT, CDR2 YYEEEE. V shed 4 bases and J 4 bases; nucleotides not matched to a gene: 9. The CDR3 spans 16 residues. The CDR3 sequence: CASSLRSLAGYNEQFF. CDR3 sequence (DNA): TGTGCCAGCAGCCTGCGGTCGCTAGCGGGATACAATGAGCAGTTCTTC.

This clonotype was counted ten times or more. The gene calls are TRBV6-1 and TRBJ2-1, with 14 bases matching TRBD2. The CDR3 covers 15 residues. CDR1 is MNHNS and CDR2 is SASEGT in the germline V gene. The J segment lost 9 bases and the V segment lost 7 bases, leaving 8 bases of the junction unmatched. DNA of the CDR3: TGTGCCAGCACTATAGGGACTAGCGGGAGTGGTGAGCAGTTCTTC. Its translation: CASTIGTSGSGEQFF.

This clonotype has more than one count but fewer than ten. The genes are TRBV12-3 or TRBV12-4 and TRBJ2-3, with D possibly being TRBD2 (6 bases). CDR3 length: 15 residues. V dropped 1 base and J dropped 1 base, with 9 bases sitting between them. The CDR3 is CASSLGASGTDTQYF. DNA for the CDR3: TGTGCCAGCAGTTTAGGGGCTAGCGGCACAGATACGCAGTATTTT.

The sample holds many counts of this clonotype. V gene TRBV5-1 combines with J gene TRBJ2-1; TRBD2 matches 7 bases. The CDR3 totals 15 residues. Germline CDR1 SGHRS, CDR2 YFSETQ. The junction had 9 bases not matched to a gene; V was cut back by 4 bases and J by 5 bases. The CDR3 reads CASSGRFREDNEQFF. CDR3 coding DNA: TGCGCCAGCAGCGGGCGTTTTCGGGAGGACAATGAGCAGTTCTTC.

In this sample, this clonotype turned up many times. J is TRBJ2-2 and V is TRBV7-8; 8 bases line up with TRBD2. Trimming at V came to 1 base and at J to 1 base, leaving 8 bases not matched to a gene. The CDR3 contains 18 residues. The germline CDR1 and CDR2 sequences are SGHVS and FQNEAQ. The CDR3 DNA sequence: TGTGCCAGCAGCTTAGTTAGGGGGACTAGTAGGAACACCGGGGAGCTGTTTTTT. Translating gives CASSLVRGTSRNTGELFF.

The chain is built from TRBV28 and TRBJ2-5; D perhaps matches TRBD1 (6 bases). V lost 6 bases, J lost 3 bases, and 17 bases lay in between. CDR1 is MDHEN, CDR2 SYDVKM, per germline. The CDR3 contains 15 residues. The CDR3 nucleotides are TGTGCCAGCAGCCGGACTGGACAGTTTGAAGAGACCCAGTACTTC. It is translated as CASSRTGQFEETQYF.

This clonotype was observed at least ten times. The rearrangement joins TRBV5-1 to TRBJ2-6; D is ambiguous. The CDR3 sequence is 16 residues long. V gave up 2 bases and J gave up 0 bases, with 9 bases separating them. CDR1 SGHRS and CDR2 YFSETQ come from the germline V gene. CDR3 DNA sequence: TGCGCCAGCAGCTTTACACCCGGCTCTGGGGCCAACGTCCTGACTTTC. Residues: CASSFTPGSGANVLTF. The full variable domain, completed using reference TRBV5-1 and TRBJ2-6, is KAGVTQTPRYLIKTRGQQVTLSCSPISGHRSVSWYQQTPGQGLQFLFEYFSETQRNKGNFPGRFSGRQFSNSRSEMNVSTLELGDSALYLCASSFTPGSGANVLTFGAGSRLTVL.

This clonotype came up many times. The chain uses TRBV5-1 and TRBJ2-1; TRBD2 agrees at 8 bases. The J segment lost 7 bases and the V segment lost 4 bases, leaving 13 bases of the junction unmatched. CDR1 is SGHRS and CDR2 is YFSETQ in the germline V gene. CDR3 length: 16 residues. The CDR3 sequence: CASSAQIGGARNEQFF. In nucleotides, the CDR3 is TGCGCCAGCAGCGCCCAGATCGGGGGGGCACGAAATGAGCAGTTCTTC.

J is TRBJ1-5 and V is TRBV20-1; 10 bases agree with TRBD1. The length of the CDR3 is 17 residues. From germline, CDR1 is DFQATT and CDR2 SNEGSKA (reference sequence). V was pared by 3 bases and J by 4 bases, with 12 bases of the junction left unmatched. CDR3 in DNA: TGCAGTGCTAGGCTTCGCGGGAGGACAGGGGGTAATCAGCCCCAGCATTTT. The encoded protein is CSARLRGRTGGNQPQHF.

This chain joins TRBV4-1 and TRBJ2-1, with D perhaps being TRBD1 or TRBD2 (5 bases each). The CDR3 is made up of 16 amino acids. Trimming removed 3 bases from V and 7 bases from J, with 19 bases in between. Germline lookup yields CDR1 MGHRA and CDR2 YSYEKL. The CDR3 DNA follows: TGCGCCAGCAGCCAGGGGACGAGGGCCGCTTGGAATGAGCAGTTCTTC. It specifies CASSQGTRAAWNEQFF.

The CDR3, as DNA: TGTGCCTGGATCCAGGTTGCTGGAAACACCATATATTTT. Amino acids: CAWIQVAGNTIYF. The chain carries TRBV30 and TRBJ1-3; D gene ambiguous. Germline CDR1 reads GTSNPN; CDR2 reads SVGIG (reference sequence). Trimming left V 4 bases short and J 2 bases short, with 9 bases between. The CDR3 covers 13 residues.

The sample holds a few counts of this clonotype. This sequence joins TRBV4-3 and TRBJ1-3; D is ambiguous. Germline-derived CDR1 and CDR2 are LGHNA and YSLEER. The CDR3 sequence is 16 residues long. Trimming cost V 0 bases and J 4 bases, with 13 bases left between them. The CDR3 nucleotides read TGCGCCAGCAGCCAAGATATTAGGGCGCTCGGAAACACCATATATTTT. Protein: CASSQDIRALGNTIYF.

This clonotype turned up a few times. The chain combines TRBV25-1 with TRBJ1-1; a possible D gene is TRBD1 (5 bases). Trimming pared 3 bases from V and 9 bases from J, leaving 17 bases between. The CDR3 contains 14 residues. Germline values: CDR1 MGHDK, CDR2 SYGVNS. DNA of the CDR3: TGTGCCAGCAGTGAGGACCCCTCGGGGCGGAAAGCTTTCTTT. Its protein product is CASSEDPSGRKAFF.

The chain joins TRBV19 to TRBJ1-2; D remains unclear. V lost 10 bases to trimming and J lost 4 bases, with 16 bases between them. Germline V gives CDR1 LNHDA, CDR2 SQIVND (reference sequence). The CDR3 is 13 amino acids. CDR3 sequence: CATTDTETYGYTF. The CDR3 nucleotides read TGTGCCACAACCGACACGGAAACCTATGGCTACACCTTC.

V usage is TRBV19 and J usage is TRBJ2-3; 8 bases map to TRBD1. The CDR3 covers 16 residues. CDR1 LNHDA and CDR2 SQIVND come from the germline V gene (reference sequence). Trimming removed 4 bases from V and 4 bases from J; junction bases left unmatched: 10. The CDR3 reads CASSTPDRVNADTQYF. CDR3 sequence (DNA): TGTGCCAGTAGTACGCCGGACAGGGTGAACGCAGATACGCAGTATTTT.

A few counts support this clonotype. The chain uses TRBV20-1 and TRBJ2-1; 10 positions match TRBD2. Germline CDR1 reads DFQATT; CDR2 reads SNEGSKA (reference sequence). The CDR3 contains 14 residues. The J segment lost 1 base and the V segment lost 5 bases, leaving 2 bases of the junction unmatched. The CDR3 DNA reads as TGCAGTGCTCCACTAGCGGGGTCCTACAATGAGCAGTTCTTC. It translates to CSAPLAGSYNEQFF.

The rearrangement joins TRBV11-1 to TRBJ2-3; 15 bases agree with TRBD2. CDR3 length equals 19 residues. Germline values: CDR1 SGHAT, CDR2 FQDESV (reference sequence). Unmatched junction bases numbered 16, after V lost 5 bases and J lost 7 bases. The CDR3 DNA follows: TGTGCCAGCAGCCATTCCTCCGGGACTAGCGGGGGGCCCCGGTATACGCAGTATTTT. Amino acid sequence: CASSHSSGTSGGPRYTQYF.

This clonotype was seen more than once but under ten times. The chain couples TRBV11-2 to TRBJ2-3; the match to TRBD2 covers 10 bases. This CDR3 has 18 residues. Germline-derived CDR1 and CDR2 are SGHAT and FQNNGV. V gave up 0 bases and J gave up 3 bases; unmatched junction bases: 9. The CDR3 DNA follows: TGTGCCAGCAGCTTAGAGCTGCGCAGCGGGAGGGTGACAGATACGCAGTATTTT. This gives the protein CASSLELRSGRVTDTQYF. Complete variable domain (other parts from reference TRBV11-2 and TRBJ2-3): EAGVAQSPRYKIIEKRQSVAFWCNPISGHATLYWYQQILGQGPKLLIQFQNNGVVDDSQLPKDRFSAERLKGVDSTLKIQPAKLEDSAVYLCASSLELRSGRVTDTQYFGPGTRLTVL.

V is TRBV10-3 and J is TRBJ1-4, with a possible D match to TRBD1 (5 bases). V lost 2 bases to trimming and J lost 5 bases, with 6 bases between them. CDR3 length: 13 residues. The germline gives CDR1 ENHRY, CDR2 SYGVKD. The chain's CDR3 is CAISEGGNEKLFF. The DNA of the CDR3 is TGTGCCATCAGTGAGGGGGGGAATGAAAAACTGTTTTTT.

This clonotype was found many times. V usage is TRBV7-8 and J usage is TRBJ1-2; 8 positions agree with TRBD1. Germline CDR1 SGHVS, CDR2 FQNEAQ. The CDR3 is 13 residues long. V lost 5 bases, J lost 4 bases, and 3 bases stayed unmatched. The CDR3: CASSKDRVYGYTF. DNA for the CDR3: TGTGCCAGCAGCAAGGACAGGGTCTATGGCTACACCTTC.

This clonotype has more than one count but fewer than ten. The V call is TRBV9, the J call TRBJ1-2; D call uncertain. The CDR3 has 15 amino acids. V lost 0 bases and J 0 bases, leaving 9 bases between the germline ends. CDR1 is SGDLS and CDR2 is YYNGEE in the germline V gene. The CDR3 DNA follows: TGTGCCAGCAGCGTAGCAGCTTCGACTAACTATGGCTACACCTTC. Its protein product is CASSVAASTNYGYTF.

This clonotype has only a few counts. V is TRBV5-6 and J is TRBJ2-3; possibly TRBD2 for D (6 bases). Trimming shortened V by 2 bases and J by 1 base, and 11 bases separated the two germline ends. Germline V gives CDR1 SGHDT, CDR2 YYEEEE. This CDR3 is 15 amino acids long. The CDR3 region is CASSLWASGTDTQYF. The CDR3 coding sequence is TGTGCCAGCAGCTTATGGGCTAGCGGCACAGATACGCAGTATTTT.

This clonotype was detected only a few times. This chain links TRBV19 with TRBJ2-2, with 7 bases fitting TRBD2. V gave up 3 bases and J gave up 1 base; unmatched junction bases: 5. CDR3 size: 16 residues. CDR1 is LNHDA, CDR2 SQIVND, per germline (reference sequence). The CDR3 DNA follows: TGTGCCAGTAGTATCCCTAGCGGATGGAACACCGGGGAGCTGTTTTTT. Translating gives CASSIPSGWNTGELFF.